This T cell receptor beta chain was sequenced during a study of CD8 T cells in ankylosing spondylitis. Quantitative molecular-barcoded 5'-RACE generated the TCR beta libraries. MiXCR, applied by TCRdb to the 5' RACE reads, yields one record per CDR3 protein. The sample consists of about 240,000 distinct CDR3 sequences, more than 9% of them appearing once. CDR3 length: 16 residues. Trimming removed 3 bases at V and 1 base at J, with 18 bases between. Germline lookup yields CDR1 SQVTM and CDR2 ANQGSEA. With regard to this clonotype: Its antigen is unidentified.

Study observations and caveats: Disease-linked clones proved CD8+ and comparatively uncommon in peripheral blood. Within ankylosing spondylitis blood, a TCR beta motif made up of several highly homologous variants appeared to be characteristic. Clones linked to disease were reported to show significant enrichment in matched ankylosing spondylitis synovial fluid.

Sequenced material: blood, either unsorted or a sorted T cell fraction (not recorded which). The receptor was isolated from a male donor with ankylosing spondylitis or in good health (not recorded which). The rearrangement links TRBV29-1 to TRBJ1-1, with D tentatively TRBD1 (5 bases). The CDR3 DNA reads TGCAGCGTTGAGGGGGTCGGGTTCAGTCAGAACACTGAAGCTTTCTTT. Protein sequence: CSVEGVGFSQNTEAFF.